Sequencing of this T cell receptor (beta chain) was carried out in a study of a mutant IDH1 vaccine in newly diagnosed glioma. For the study at large: The therapy given earlier, which was standard therapy, consisted of radiotherapy, temozolomide, or both, and most of the patients received both.

As for this clone: The target antigen is unknown.

The repertoire was sequenced with immunoSEQ multiplex PCR; TCRdb's copy has only in-frame clones and lacks some. Among tens of thousands of clones, roughly nine tenths were seen once, and the ten largest hold around 4.8%. Study observations and caveats: Seemingly, top peripheral T cell clonotype changes bore no relation to pseudoprogression. Patients mounted vaccine-induced immune responses in 93.3% of cases.

Time point of the sample: baseline, week 1 (first vaccination visit). Treatment specified: pre-vaccination baseline after standard-of-care therapy. The study enrolled donors with new WHO grade 3 or 4 IDH1-mutant, ATRX-lost astrocytomas. This CDR3 has 13 residues. From germline, CDR1 is LNHDA and CDR2 SQIVND (reference sequence). Deletions cut 6 bases from V and 2 bases from J, with 8 bases between. The sequencing here drew on PBMCs, taken from a glioma patient treated with radiotherapy, temozolomide or both. This TCR derives from a woman aged 40 to 55 with glioma. The V gene is TRBV19, the J gene TRBJ1-5; D gene unclear. The CDR3 loop is CASRGGGNQPQHF. The CDR3 nucleotides are TGTGCCAGTAGGGGTGGGGGCAATCAGCCCCAGCATTTT.